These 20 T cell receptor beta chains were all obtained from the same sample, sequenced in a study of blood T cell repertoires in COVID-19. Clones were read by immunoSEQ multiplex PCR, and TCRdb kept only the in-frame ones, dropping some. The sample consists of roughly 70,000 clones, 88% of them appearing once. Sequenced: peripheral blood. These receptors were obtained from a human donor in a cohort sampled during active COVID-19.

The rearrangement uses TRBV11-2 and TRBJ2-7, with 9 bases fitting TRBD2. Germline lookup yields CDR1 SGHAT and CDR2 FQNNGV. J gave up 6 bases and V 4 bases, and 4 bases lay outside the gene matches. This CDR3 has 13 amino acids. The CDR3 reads CASSSGLASEQYF. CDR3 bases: TGTGCCAGCAGCTCGGGACTAGCATCCGAGCAGTACTTC.

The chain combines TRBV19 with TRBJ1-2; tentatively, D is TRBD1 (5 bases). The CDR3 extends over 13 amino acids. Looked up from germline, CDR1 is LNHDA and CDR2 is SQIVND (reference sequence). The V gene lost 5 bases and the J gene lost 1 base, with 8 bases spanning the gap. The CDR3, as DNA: TGTGCCAGTAGTCTCGGGGGTAACTATGGCTACACCTTC. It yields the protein CASSLGGNYGYTF.

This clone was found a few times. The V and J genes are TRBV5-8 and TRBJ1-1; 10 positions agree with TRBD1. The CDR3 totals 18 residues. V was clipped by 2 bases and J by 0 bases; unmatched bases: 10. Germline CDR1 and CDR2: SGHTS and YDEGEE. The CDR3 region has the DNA TGTGCCAGCAGCTTATTGGGGCCGGGACAGGGGATGAACACTGAAGCTTTCTTT. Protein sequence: CASSLLGPGQGMNTEAFF. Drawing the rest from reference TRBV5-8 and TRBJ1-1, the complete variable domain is EAGVTQSPTHLIKTRGQQATLRCSPISGHTSVYWYQQALGLGLQFLLWYDEGEERNRGNFPPRFSGRQFPNYSSELNVNALELEDSALYLCASSLLGPGQGMNTEAFFGQGTRLTVV.

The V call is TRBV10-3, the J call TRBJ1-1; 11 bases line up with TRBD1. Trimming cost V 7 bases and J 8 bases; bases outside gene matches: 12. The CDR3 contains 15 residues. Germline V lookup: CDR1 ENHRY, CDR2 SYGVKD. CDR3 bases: TGTGCCATCATCAGGTCGGACAGGGGGCGCTTGGAAGCTTTCTTT. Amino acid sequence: CAIIRSDRGRLEAFF.

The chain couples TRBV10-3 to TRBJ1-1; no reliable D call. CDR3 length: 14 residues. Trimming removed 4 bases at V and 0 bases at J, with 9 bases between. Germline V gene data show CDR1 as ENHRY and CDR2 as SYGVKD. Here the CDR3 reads CAISVEGMNTEAFF. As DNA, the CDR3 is TGTGCCATCAGTGTGGAGGGTATGAACACTGAAGCTTTCTTT.

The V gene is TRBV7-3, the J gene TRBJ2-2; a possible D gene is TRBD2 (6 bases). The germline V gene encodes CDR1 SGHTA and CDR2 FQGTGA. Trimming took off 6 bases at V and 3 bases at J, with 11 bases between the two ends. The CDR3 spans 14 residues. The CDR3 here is CASSPGLYTGELFF. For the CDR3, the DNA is TGTGCCAGCAGTCCGGGACTTTACACCGGGGAGCTGTTTTTT.

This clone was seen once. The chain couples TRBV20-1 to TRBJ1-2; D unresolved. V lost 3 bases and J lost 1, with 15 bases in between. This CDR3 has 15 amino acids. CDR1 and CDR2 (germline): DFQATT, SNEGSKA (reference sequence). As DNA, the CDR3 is TGCAGTGCTAGTAGAGGCTCCCCTCTTAACTATGGCTACACCTTC. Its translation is CSASRGSPLNYGYTF.

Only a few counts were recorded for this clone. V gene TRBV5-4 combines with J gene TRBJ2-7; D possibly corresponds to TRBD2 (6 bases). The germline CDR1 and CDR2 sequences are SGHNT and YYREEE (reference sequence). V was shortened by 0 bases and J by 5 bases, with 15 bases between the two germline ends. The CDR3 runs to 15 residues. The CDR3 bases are TGTGCCAGCAGCTTGGGGGGAGGACCCTTCGACGAGCAGTACTTC. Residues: CASSLGGGPFDEQYF.

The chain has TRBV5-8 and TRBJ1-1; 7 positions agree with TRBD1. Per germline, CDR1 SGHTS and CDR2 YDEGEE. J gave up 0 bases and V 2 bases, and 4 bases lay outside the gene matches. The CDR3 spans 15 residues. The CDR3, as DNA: TGTGCCAGCAGCTTTAACAGGGGATTGAACACTGAAGCTTTCTTT. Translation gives CASSFNRGLNTEAFF.

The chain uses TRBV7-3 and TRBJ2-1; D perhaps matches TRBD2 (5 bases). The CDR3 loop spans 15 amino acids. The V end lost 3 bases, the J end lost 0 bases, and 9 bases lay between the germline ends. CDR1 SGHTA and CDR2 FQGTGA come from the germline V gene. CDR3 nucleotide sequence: TGTGCCAGCAGCTTGGTGGGGAGCTCCTACAATGAGCAGTTCTTC. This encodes CASSLVGSSYNEQFF.

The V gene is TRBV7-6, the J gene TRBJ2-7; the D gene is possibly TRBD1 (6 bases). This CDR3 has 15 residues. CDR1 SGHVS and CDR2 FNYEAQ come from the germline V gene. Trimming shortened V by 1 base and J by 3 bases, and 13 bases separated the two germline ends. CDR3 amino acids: CASSLGTEGGYEQYF. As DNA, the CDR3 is TGTGCCAGCAGCTTAGGGACAGAAGGGGGCTACGAGCAGTACTTC.

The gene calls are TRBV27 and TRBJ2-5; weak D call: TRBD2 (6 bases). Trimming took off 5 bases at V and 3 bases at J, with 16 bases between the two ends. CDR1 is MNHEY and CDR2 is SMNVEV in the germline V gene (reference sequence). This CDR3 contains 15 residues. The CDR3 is CASSPYPGAKETQYF. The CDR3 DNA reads TGTGCCAGCAGTCCTTACCCGGGAGCCAAAGAGACCCAGTACTTC.

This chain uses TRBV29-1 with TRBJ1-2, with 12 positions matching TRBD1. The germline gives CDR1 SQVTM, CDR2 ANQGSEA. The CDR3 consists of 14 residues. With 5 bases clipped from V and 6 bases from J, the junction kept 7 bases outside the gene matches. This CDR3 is CSVRDRGRENGYTF. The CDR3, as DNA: TGCAGCGTTAGGGACAGGGGGCGTGAGAATGGCTACACCTTC.

The CDR3 reads CASSLDRGRENEQFF. CDR3 DNA sequence: TGTGCCAGCAGCCTGGACAGGGGGCGCGAAAATGAGCAGTTCTTC. The gene calls are TRBV7-9 and TRBJ2-1; 11 bases align to TRBD1. Germline CDR1 and CDR2: SEHNR and FQNEAQ (reference sequence). This CDR3 region has 15 residues. V lost 5 bases to trimming and J lost 7 bases; unmatched junction nucleotides: 7.

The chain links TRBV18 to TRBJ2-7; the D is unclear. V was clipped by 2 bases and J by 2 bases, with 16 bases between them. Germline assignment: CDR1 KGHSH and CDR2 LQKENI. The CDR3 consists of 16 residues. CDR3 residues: CASSPTGWLTTYEQYF. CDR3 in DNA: TGTGCCAGCTCACCAACCGGGTGGCTCACAACCTACGAGCAGTACTTC.

CDR3: CASSRHGDTQYF. Written as DNA, the CDR3 is TGTGCCAGCAGCCGCCACGGGGATACGCAGTATTTT. The chain uses TRBV5-6 and TRBJ2-3; no firm D call. Germline V gene lookup returns CDR1 SGHDT and CDR2 YYEEEE. The CDR3 extends over 12 amino acids. V was shortened by 4 bases and J by 6 bases, with 9 bases between the two germline ends.

DNA for the CDR3: TGTGCCAGCAGCTTGGGTAGCGTTCCCTACGAGCAGTACTTC. This codes for CASSLGSVPYEQYF. The rearrangement links TRBV5-4 to TRBJ2-7, with TRBD2 as a possible D gene (5 bases). The CDR3 is 14 amino acids. Per germline, CDR1 SGHNT and CDR2 YYREEE (reference sequence). With 0 bases removed from V and 2 bases from J, the gap between germline ends came to 9 bases.

The CDR3 is CASRWDVGQGYGYTF. CDR3 nucleotide sequence: TGTGCCAGCAGATGGGATGTCGGGCAGGGGTATGGCTACACCTTC. The gene calls are TRBV5-4 and TRBJ1-2; possible D gene TRBD1, 6 bases. CDR1 and CDR2 (germline): SGHNT, YYREEE (reference sequence). This CDR3 comprises 15 residues. Trimming took off 5 bases at V and 5 bases at J, with 19 bases between the two ends.

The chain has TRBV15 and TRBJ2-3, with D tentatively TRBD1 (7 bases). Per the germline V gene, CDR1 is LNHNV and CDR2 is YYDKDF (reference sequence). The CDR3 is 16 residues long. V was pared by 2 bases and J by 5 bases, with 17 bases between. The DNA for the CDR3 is TGTGCCACCAGCAGATCGACAGGGACCGGGGGAGATACGCAGTATTTT. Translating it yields CATSRSTGTGGDTQYF.

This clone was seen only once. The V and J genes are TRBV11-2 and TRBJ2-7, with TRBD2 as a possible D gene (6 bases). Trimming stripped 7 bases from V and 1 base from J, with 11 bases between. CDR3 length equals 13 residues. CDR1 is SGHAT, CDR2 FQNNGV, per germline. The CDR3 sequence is CASIGGLSYEQYF. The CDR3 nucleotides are TGTGCCAGCATCGGGGGTCTGTCCTACGAGCAGTACTTC.